The TCR beta chain described here comes from a study of identical twins. Study-level points and caveats: Partly confounded zero-insertion analyses could result from invariant MAIT and iNKT cells.

In its sample, this clonotype was seen a few times. What it binds is unknown. The CDR3 sequence is 17 residues long. Germline trimming cut 3 bases from V and 9 bases from J; bases unmatched to any gene: 16. Germline values: CDR1 SGHRS, CDR2 YFSETQ. It was template switching that added a universal primer site, and there were unique molecular identifiers on the cDNA. Using its own MiXCR run on the 5' RACE reads, TCRdb lists one record per CDR3 protein. This sample carries more than 200,000 distinct CDR3 sequences, around 15% of them seen once, and the ten largest clones take 8.8%. Among all donors, each was a healthy Caucasian.

The specimen was memory (CD45RO+) T cells sorted from blood. The J gene is TRBJ2-1, the V gene TRBV5-1; TRBD2 matches at 9 bases. This TCR came from a young woman in good health. The CDR3 loop is CASSSPRGAGGYGEQFF. Here the CDR3 DNA reads TGCGCCAGCAGCTCCCCTCGCGGTGCGGGGGGGTACGGTGAGCAGTTCTTC.